Below, 21 T cell receptor beta chains from the same sample are listed, as sequenced in a study of PD-1 blockade in classical Hodgkin lymphoma. Generated by immunoSEQ multiplex PCR, the TCRdb table keeps only in-frame clones and is missing some. The sample includes roughly 32,000 clones, roughly four fifths of them seen just once. Brentuximab vedotin exposure varied among the patients, all of whom had relapsed after autologous stem cell transplantation. Sequenced here: peripheral blood mononuclear cells (PBMCs), sampled at baseline. These receptors originate from a human donor with classical Hodgkin lymphoma.

This rearrangement joins TRBV2 to TRBJ2-5, with D perhaps matching TRBD1 (6 bases). Germline V gene data show CDR1 as SNHLY and CDR2 as FYNNEI. There are 13 residues in the CDR3. V shed 8 bases and J shed 1 base, with 11 bases lying between them. The CDR3 loop reads CASLGHFQETQYF. The CDR3 DNA reads as TGTGCCAGCCTGGGACACTTCCAAGAGACCCAGTACTTC. Full variable domain (missing parts from reference TRBV2 and TRBJ2-5): EPEVTQTPSHQVTQMGQEVILRCVPISNHLYFYWYRQILGQKVEFLVSFYNNEISEKSEIFDDQFSVERPDGSNFTLKIRSTKLEDSAMYFCASLGHFQETQYFGPGTRLLVL.

V usage is TRBV5-1 and J usage is TRBJ2-1; D tentatively reads TRBD1 or TRBD2 (5 bases each). The CDR3 consists of 15 residues. Per the germline V gene, CDR1 is SGHRS and CDR2 is YFSETQ. V dropped 7 bases and J dropped 0 bases, with 14 bases sitting between them. CDR3 bases: TGCGCCAGCCGTAGCGAGGGGAGCTCCTACAATGAGCAGTTCTTC. Its protein product is CASRSEGSSYNEQFF. The full variable domain, in which reference TRBV5-1 and TRBJ2-1 provide the parts outside the CDR3, is KAGVTQTPRYLIKTRGQQVTLSCSPISGHRSVSWYQQTPGQGLQFLFEYFSETQRNKGNFPGRFSGRQFSNSRSEMNVSTLELGDSALYLCASRSEGSSYNEQFFGPGTRLTVL.

The chain combines TRBV20-1 with TRBJ2-1, with D tentatively TRBD2 (5 bases). This CDR3 is built from 11 residues. V was shortened by 7 bases and J by 9 bases, with 13 bases between the two germline ends. Germline V gene data show CDR1 as DFQATT and CDR2 as SNEGSKA (reference sequence). Here the CDR3 DNA reads TGCAGTGGGTCATTCGGGATTGAGCAGTTCTTC. This encodes CSGSFGIEQFF.

The chain links TRBV7-9 to TRBJ1-5; 7 positions match TRBD1. CDR3 length equals 17 residues. Germline lookup yields CDR1 SEHNR and CDR2 FQNEAQ (reference sequence). Germline trimming cut 1 base from V and 1 base from J; bases unmatched to any gene: 7. The CDR3 loop reads CASSLGGDSQSNQPQHF. The CDR3 DNA follows: TGTGCCAGCAGCTTAGGGGGGGACAGTCAGAGCAATCAGCCCCAGCATTTT.

The J gene is TRBJ1-2, the V gene TRBV7-9; a weak D match, TRBD1 (6 bases). The V end lost 5 bases, the J end lost 7 bases, and 14 bases lay between the germline ends. CDR1 is SEHNR, CDR2 FQNEAQ, per germline (reference sequence). CDR3 size: 13 residues. The CDR3 region is CASSPGGPGGYTF. The CDR3 DNA sequence: TGTGCCAGCAGCCCCGGGGGCCCGGGTGGCTACACCTTC.

The rearrangement uses TRBV7-9 and TRBJ2-7; the D is unclear. CDR3 length: 13 residues. V gave up 3 bases and J gave up 2 bases, with 8 bases separating them. CDR1 is SEHNR and CDR2 is FQNEAQ in the germline V gene (reference sequence). In DNA, the CDR3 is TGTGCCAGCAGCTTGACGTATACCTACGAGCAGTACTTC. Residues: CASSLTYTYEQYF.

The chain carries TRBV7-2 and TRBJ1-4; the match to TRBD1 covers 9 bases. This CDR3 has 14 amino acids. The germline V gene has CDR1 SGHTA and CDR2 FQGNSA. V trimming: 3 bases; J trimming: 5 bases; junction bases outside the gene matches: 1. CDR3 DNA: TGTGCCAGCAGCTTGGGGACAGGGAATGAAAAACTGTTTTTT. Its translation: CASSLGTGNEKLFF.

The V call is TRBV11-3, the J call TRBJ1-4; D gene unclear. Trimming left V 5 bases short and J 3 bases short, with 13 bases between. Germline V gene lookup returns CDR1 SGHNT and CDR2 YENEEA. The CDR3 has 15 residues. CDR3 DNA sequence: TGTGCCAGCAGCGCTATTGGGCAGTCTAATGAAAAACTGTTTTTT. It yields the protein CASSAIGQSNEKLFF.

This sequence joins TRBV5-5 and TRBJ1-3; 7 bases align to TRBD1. This CDR3 is built from 15 residues. CDR1 and CDR2 (germline): SGHKS, YYEKEE (reference sequence). V was pared by 4 bases and J by 0 bases, with 4 bases of the junction left unmatched. Here the CDR3 reads CASSLQGDSGNTIYF. The CDR3 bases are TGTGCCAGCAGCCTCCAGGGGGACTCTGGAAACACCATATATTTT.

The V and J genes are TRBV4-2 and TRBJ2-1, with TRBD2 matching over 7 bases. The CDR3 contains 16 residues. With 4 bases clipped from V and 9 bases from J, the junction kept 15 bases outside the gene matches. The germline V gene encodes CDR1 LGHNA and CDR2 YNFKEQ. This CDR3 reads CASSPPISGREGEQFF. The CDR3 DNA is TGTGCCAGCAGCCCACCTATTTCCGGCAGGGAGGGTGAGCAGTTCTTC.

With respect to this clone: The sample contains more than one DNA sequence encoding this CDR3. The rearrangement uses TRBV7-9 and TRBJ1-1, with D perhaps matching TRBD1 (5 bases). V lost 0 bases and J lost 11, with 16 bases in between. The CDR3 totals 14 residues. Germline V gene lookup returns CDR1 SEHNR and CDR2 FQNEAQ (reference sequence). DNA of the CDR3: TGTGCCAGCAGCTTAGCTACAGGTTATTGGTGGGCTTTCTTT. Its translation is CASSLATGYWWAFF.

The genes are TRBV30 and TRBJ1-2, with 7 bases aligning to TRBD1. The germline CDR1 and CDR2 sequences are GTSNPN and SVGIG (reference sequence). Trimming at V came to 0 bases and at J to 5 bases, leaving 12 bases not matched to a gene. The CDR3 contains 16 residues. For the CDR3, the DNA is TGTGCCTGGAGTGTACTCAGGGGGATCTCGATATATGGCTACACCTTC. Its protein product is CAWSVLRGISIYGYTF.

The chain joins TRBV2 to TRBJ1-1; no reliable D call. The V gene lost 7 bases and the J gene lost 3 bases, with 12 bases spanning the gap. Per the germline V gene, CDR1 is SNHLY and CDR2 is FYNNEI. The CDR3 sequence is 13 residues long. The CDR3 reads CASTRDDYTEAFF. DNA for the CDR3: TGTGCCAGCACTAGAGACGATTACACTGAAGCTTTCTTT.

This chain joins TRBV6-5 and TRBJ2-7, with D perhaps TRBD1 or TRBD2 (5 bases each). Trimming shortened V by 4 bases and J by 2 bases, and 15 bases separated the two germline ends. The CDR3 extends over 15 amino acids. Germline CDR1 MNHEY, CDR2 SVGAGI. The CDR3 loop is CASSSNGAETYEQYF. CDR3 coding DNA: TGTGCCAGCAGTTCAAACGGGGCTGAGACCTACGAGCAGTACTTC.

This chain connects TRBV7-2 to TRBJ2-7, with D hard to call. Germline V CDR1 and CDR2: SGHTA, FQGNSA. V gave up 0 bases and J gave up 6 bases, with 6 bases separating them. The CDR3 consists of 12 residues. CDR3 amino acids: CASSLAPLEQYF. The CDR3, as DNA: TGTGCCAGCAGCTTAGCGCCTCTCGAGCAGTACTTC.

The sample holds one count of this clone. The chain couples TRBV9 to TRBJ2-2; D gene unclear. V gave up 6 bases and J gave up 1 base, with 10 bases separating them. CDR3 length: 14 residues. The V gene's germline CDR1 is SGDLS and CDR2 YYNGEE. For the CDR3, the DNA is TGTGCCAGCAAAAGGGATGGGAACACCGGGGAGCTGTTTTTT. The encoded protein is CASKRDGNTGELFF.

This clone was seen a single time. The V and J genes are TRBV7-2 and TRBJ2-3; 9 bases fit TRBD2. V lost 5 bases, J lost 7 bases, and 10 bases stayed unmatched. The V gene's germline CDR1 is SGHTA and CDR2 FQGNSA. This CDR3 spans 15 amino acids. The CDR3 protein is CASSLIAGEYYTQYF. The DNA for the CDR3 is TGTGCCAGCAGCCTCATAGCGGGGGAGTATTATACGCAGTATTTT.

The V call is TRBV5-6, the J call TRBJ1-6; D gene ambiguous. The CDR3 extends over 16 amino acids. In germline, CDR1 is SGHDT, CDR2 YYEEEE. Deletions cut 2 bases from V and 9 bases from J, with 18 bases between. The CDR3 DNA reads TGTGCCAGCAGCTTCTTTATATCCGGAGAAGGTTCACCCCTCCACTTT. Its protein product is CASSFFISGEGSPLHF.

CDR3 coding DNA: TGTGCCAGCAGCTTATCGCCTCAAGGGAGGTATGGCTACACCTTC. Amino acid sequence: CASSLSPQGRYGYTF. This chain uses TRBV11-2 with TRBJ1-2, with D unclear. Trimming pared 2 bases from V and 5 bases from J, leaving 15 bases between. Germline CDR1 SGHAT, CDR2 FQNNGV. The CDR3 extends over 15 amino acids.

This chain connects TRBV4-3 to TRBJ1-2; D is perhaps TRBD1 (6 bases). V lost 4 bases and J 6 bases, leaving 24 bases between the germline ends. This CDR3 comprises 17 residues. Germline CDR1 LGHNA, CDR2 YSLEER. CDR3 protein: CASSPSGGRAIRDGYTF. In DNA, the CDR3 is TGCGCCAGCAGCCCCAGCGGGGGGCGAGCAATTAGGGATGGCTACACCTTC.

The chain uses TRBV28 and TRBJ1-4, with D maybe TRBD1 (5 bases). V gave up 5 bases and J gave up 3 bases, with 13 bases separating them. The CDR3 covers 15 residues. CDR1 MDHEN and CDR2 SYDVKM come from the germline V gene. CDR3 sequence (DNA): TGTGCCAGCAGTCTGACGACAGCTTCTAATGAAAAACTGTTTTTT. It encodes CASSLTTASNEKLFF. The whole variable domain, filled in from reference TRBV28 and TRBJ1-4, reads DVKVTQSSRYLVKRTGEKVFLECVQDMDHENMFWYRQDPGLGLRLIYFSYDVKMKEKGDIPEGYSVSREKKERFSLILESASTNQTSMYLCASSLTTASNEKLFFGSGTQLSVL.